A selection of T cell receptor beta chains follows, all from one sample in a study of cytomegalovirus exposure and HLA in healthy donors. TCRdb's table, derived via immunoSEQ multiplex PCR, lists solely in-frame clones and lacks some. The profile shows about 190,000 clones, 77% of them singletons. The sample was PBMCs. These receptors were collected from a young woman in good health and CMV-seropositive. CDR3s include the opening cysteine and the closing phenylalanine or tryptophan. A D gene is named only where the DNA matches it firmly. A clone size is listed for some rows: how often the clone was seen (once, few, many), or a class if it is expanded.

abundance | j_gene | v_gene | d_gene | CDR3aa | CDR3nt
. | TRBJ2-1 | TRBV7-7 | . | CASSSGLLNEQFF | TGTGCCAGCAGCTCGGGGTTGCTCAATGAGCAGTTCTTC
once | TRBJ1-4 | TRBV28 | TRBD1 | CASSGRQGANEKLFF | TGTGCCAGCAGTGGACGACAGGGAGCTAATGAAAAACTGTTTTTT
. | TRBJ2-7 | TRBV12-2 | . | CASRFLPWTFLKSSYEQYF | TGTGCAAGTCGCTTCCTCCCGTGGACATTTCTTAAGTCCTCCTACGAGCAGTACTTC
. | TRBJ2-1 | TRBV6-6 | . | CASSYPGGEQFF | TGTGCCAGCAGTTACCCAGGAGGTGAGCAGTTCTTC
. | TRBJ2-7 | TRBV7-2 | TRBD2 | CASSLSSTSLAGPQQYF | TGTGCCAGCAGCTTATCCTCGACATCACTAGCGGGGCCCCAGCAGTACTTC
. | TRBJ2-7 | TRBV11-2 | TRBD2 | CASSPMGGSNREQYF | TGTGCCAGCAGCCCGATGGGAGGGAGTAATCGCGAGCAGTACTTC
. | TRBJ2-1 | TRBV7-8 | TRBD2 | CASSLARTSGGDEQFF | TGTGCCAGCAGCTTAGCCCGGACTAGCGGGGGGGACGAGCAGTTCTTC
. | TRBJ1-2 | TRBV28 | TRBD1 | CASSATGGVGYTF | TGTGCCAGCAGTGCGACAGGGGGCGTTGGCTACACCTTC
. | TRBJ1-1 | TRBV27 | . | CASSLHGRGRGEAFF | TGTGCCAGCAGTTTACACGGGCGGGGAAGGGGTGAAGCTTTCTTT
. | TRBJ2-1 | TRBV7-6 | TRBD2 | CASSGLAGLYNEQFF | TGTGCCAGCAGCGGACTAGCGGGGCTTTACAATGAGCAGTTCTTC
few | TRBJ2-4 | TRBV5-6 | TRBD2 | CASSGRDAKNIQYF | TGTGCCAGCAGCGGGAGGGACGCCAAAAACATTCAGTACTTC
. | TRBJ1-6 | TRBV28 | TRBD1 | CASSFMAGGVSPLHF | TGTGCCAGCAGTTTTATGGCAGGGGGCGTCTCACCCCTCCACTTT
. | TRBJ2-5 | TRBV28 | . | CASSLWFRTQYF | TGTGCCAGCAGTTTATGGTTCCGGACCCAGTACTTC
. | TRBJ2-6 | TRBV29-1 | . | CSAHSGANVLTF | TGCAGCGCCCACTCTGGGGCCAACGTCCTGACTTTC
. | TRBJ1-2 | TRBV15 | . | CATSRGQSDGYTF | TGTGCCACCAGCAGAGGACAGAGTGATGGCTACACCTTC
. | TRBJ2-3 | TRBV9 | . | CASRSSIAHQTSTDTQYF | TGTGCCAGCAGATCGTCCATAGCACACCAGACTAGCACAGATACGCAGTATTTT
. | TRBJ2-7 | TRBV7-9 | . | CASSNQGYEQYF | TGTGCCAGCAGCAATCAGGGCTACGAGCAGTACTTC
. | TRBJ2-1 | TRBV30 | TRBD2 | CAWRGGLRGGGEQFF | TGTGCCTGGAGGGGAGGGTTGCGGGGGGGCGGTGAGCAGTTCTTC
. | TRBJ2-7 | TRBV5-1 | TRBD2 | CASSRTSLGEQYF | TGCGCCAGCAGCAGGACTAGTCTAGGCGAGCAGTACTTC
. | TRBJ1-2 | TRBV29-1 | TRBD1 | CSAGTGYGYTF | TGCAGCGCCGGGACAGGGTATGGCTACACCTTC
. | TRBJ2-1 | TRBV29-1 | . | CSVSRAAGQVHEQFF | TGCAGCGTTTCAAGGGCGGCGGGCCAAGTCCATGAGCAGTTCTTC
. | TRBJ2-2 | TRBV5-1 | . | CASSLKGPGELFF | TGCGCCAGCAGCTTAAAGGGGCCCGGGGAGCTGTTTTTT
. | TRBJ2-1 | TRBV14 | . | CASSPGYNEQFF | TGTGCCAGCAGCCCAGGGTACAATGAGCAGTTCTTC
. | TRBJ2-2 | TRBV30 | TRBD1 | CAWSGQGGTGELFF | TGTGCCTGGAGTGGACAGGGGGGCACCGGGGAGCTGTTTTTT
. | TRBJ1-2 | TRBV6-6 | TRBD1 | CASSLRDRVRNGYTF | TGTGCCAGCAGTCTCCGGGACAGGGTGCGCAATGGCTACACCTTC
. | TRBJ1-4 | TRBV19 | TRBD1 | CASSERGRTNEKLFF | TGTGCCAGTAGTGAGAGGGGGCGGACTAATGAAAAACTGTTTTTT
. | TRBJ2-2 | TRBV7-9 | . | CASSLGQIQTGELFF | TGTGCCAGCAGCTTAGGGCAGATTCAAACCGGGGAGCTGTTTTTT
once | TRBJ2-5 | TRBV28 | . | CASSSRTVRETQYF | TGTGCCAGCAGTTCAAGGACAGTGAGAGAGACCCAGTACTTC